This T cell receptor (beta chain) appears in the sequencing data of a study of patients and donors after allogeneic stem cell transplantation. Each CDR3 protein gets one entry after TCRdb re-called the RT-PCR reads with MiXCR. This table holds 37,000 or so distinct CDR3 sequences, over 25% found once. The CDR3 contains 13 residues. Germline-derived CDR1 and CDR2 are KGHDR and SFDVKD. The V gene lost 4 bases and the J gene lost 8 bases, with 11 bases spanning the gap. This receptor was identified in a human donor who was either an allogeneic HSCT recipient or a stem cell or donor lymphocyte infusion donor (not recorded which). It is not recorded whose cells these are; they may come from a transplant donor. V usage is TRBV24-1 and J usage is TRBJ2-1; no definite D call. Source material: blood, either unsorted or a sorted T cell fraction (not recorded which). The CDR3 nucleotides read TGTGCCACCAGTGACTTACGAGGTTATGAGCAGTTCTTC. Protein: CATSDLRGYEQFF.